This T cell receptor (beta chain) was sequenced during a study of blood T cell repertoires in COVID-19. Study-wide context: In each case, the material was cDNA or gDNA derived from T cells, B-cell-depleted T cells, or PBMCs.

How the authors handled the data: Reference gene primer amplification gave nucleated cell count estimates. The repertoire was sequenced with immunoSEQ multiplex PCR; TCRdb's copy has only in-frame clones and lacks some. V, J and clone size are those of that table, while D and trimming were read from the DNA. The data hold some 180,000 clones, with approximately 85% observed a single time. Clinical history reported by participants formed the basis on which cohorts were assigned. The study counted Cohort 3 donors as recovered given two negative PCRs, clearance, or symptom resolution. Trimming took 3 bases from V and 1 from J, leaving 6 bases between them. The CDR3 totals 13 residues. The germline V gene encodes CDR1 MNHEY and CDR2 SVGAGI. This clone turned up a few times.

The TCR was taken from a middle-aged man who had recovered from COVID-19. This chain links TRBV6-5 with TRBJ1-2; unclear D gene. What was sequenced was PBMCs or T cells enriched from blood (not recorded which). The CDR3 spells CASSYTDNYGYTF. CDR3 nucleotides: TGTGCCAGCAGTTATACTGATAACTATGGCTACACCTTC.